This T cell receptor beta chain was identified during a study of Ad26.COV2.S vaccination and SARS-CoV-2 variants listed by TCRdb under 2021. Regarding the complete study: Donors in the vaccine arm were drawn from COV1001, a phase I-IIa trial of Ad26.COV2.S in healthy adults that was multicentre, randomized, double-blind and placebo-controlled. Investigators remained blinded to trial group allocation during experiments and outcome assessment. TCRbeta repertoire sequencing was used to assess the specificity and breadth of SARS-CoV-2-reactive T cell receptors after Ad26.COV2.S vaccination. Ad26.COV2.S was given intramuscularly at 5x10^10 or 1x10^11 viral particles, as a single shot or as two shots 56 days apart. Trial participants were randomized into five groups of five: low-dose or high-dose Ad26.COV2.S given once or twice, or placebo on both occasions. A total of around 32 samples were included in the TCR-sequenced set, comprising around 19 Ad26.COV2.S vaccine recipients, 5 placebo recipients and 8 SARS-CoV-2 convalescent individuals. Overall study results and their limits: Vaccine and placebo recipients had comparable non-spike TCR breadth, which fits with the vaccine containing only spike. After vaccination, substantial breadth of spike-specific CD8+ and CD4+ T cell responses was reported. Comparing responses between vaccine doses or regimens was not something the study was powered to do. Higher spike-specific TCR breadth was observed in Ad26.COV2.S recipients than in placebo recipients (P = 0.0014). The authors noted that total T cell responses may have been underestimated by the TCR breadth and depth analyses.

The sample's treatment or condition label, decoded: roughly 18 received Ad26.COV2.S at low or high dose, single or two shots; 5 received placebo; per-sample allocation not given. Repertoires of vaccine and placebo recipients were sequenced from samples collected on day 63 after the first injection. In Cohort 1b, roughly 26 adults aged 18-55 years were enrolled at a single site in Boston, USA, between 29 July and 7 August 2020. Ad26.COV2.S was a replication-incompetent adenovirus type 26 vector expressing a prefusion-stabilized SARS-CoV-2 spike protein from the original Wuhan strain. According to the germline V gene, CDR1 reads SGHDT and CDR2 reads YYEEEE. Between the V and J ends, shortened by 2 bases and 4 bases respectively, the junction contains 9 bases. From cysteine to phenylalanine, the CDR3 is 13 amino acids long. The sequence is cut down to CDR3 DNA, 39 bases in frame from base 1. On this clone itself: Its antigen is not yet known. No clone much larger than this one lies a single base away; base qualities are absent.

TCRbeta CDR3 regions were sequenced with the immunoSEQ Assay. After extraction, genomic DNA underwent amplification by bias-controlled multiplex PCR, followed by high-throughput sequencing. The authors' analysis ran thus. To quantify the absolute abundance of each unique TCRbeta CDR3 region, sequences were collapsed and filtered. T cell fraction was estimated by normalization of TCRbeta template counts to usable DNA, with usable DNA being measured through amplification of reference genes present in all nucleated cells. Repertoire TCRs were annotated as SARS-CoV-2-specific when V gene, CDR3 amino acid sequence and J gene were exactly matched to a known reactive TCR set. The reference SARS-CoV-2 TCR set was derived from MIRA and filtered for enrichment in COVID-19-positive ImmuneCODE repertoires, a step that removed public or cross-reactive TCRs. Using the MIRA antigens, annotated TCRs were further analysed by specific ORF or by position within an ORF. Breadth was defined as the number of annotated unique rearrangements divided by the total number of unique productive rearrangements, and depth was defined as the summed frequency of the annotated unique rearrangements. Two-sided Wilcoxon rank-sum tests were used to compare TCR breadth between groups. Entries here come from immuneACCESS through TCRdb and include only in-frame sequences with V and J called. Some clones fail to appear in such tables; in the studies checked, an unresolved V gene covers under half of the shortfall, and the cause of the remainder is unknown. From that table come the V and J calls and clone size; the DNA was used to work out D and trimming. The sample records around 300,000 clones, more than 85% of which are singletons. The ten most abundant clones make up around 5% of the sample.

The V gene is TRBV5-6 and the J gene is TRBJ2-5; TRBD1 could be the D gene, as 6 bases match. This specimen consisted of peripheral blood, obtained in a trial of Ad26.COV2.S vaccine versus placebo. This sequence originates from a person aged 18-60 years who received the Ad26.COV2.S COVID-19 vaccine or a placebo. The DNA reads TGTGCCAGCAGCTTAACAGGGTCAGAGACCCAGTACTTC. Translated, this gives CASSLTGSETQYF.